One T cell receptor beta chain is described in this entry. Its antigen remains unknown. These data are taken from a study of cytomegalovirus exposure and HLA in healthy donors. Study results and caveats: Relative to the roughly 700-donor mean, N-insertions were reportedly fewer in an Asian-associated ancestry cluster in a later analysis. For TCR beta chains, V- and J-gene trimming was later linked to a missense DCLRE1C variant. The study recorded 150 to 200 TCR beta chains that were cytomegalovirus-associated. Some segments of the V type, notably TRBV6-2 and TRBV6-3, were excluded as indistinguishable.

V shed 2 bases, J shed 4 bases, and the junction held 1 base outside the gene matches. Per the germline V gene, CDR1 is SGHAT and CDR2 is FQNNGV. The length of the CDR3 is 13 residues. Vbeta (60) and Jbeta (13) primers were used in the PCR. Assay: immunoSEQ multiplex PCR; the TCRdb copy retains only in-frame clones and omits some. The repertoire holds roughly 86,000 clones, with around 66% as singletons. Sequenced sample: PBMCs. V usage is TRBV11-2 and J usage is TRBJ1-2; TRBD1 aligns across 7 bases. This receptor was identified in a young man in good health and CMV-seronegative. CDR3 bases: TGTGCCAGCAGCTTAAGGGGGCCCTATGGCTACACCTTC. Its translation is CASSLRGPYGYTF. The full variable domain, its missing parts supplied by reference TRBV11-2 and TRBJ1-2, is EAGVAQSPRYKIIEKRQSVAFWCNPISGHATLYWYQQILGQGPKLLIQFQNNGVVDDSQLPKDRFSAERLKGVDSTLKIQPAKLEDSAVYLCASSLRGPYGYTFGSGTRLTVV.